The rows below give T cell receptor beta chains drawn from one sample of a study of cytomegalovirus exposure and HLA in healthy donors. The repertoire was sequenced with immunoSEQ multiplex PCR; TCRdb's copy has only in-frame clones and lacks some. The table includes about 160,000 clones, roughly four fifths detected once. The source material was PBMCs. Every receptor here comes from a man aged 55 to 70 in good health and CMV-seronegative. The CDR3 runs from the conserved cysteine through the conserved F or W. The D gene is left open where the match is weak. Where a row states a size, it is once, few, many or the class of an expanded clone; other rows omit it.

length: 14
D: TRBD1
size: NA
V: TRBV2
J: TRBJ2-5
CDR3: CASTVGQRLETQYF
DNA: TGTGCCAGCACCGTGGGACAGAGGTTAGAGACCCAGTACTTC

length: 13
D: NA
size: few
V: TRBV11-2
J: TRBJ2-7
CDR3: CASSLANSYEQYF
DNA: TGTGCCAGCAGTCTAGCGAACTCCTACGAGCAGTACTTC

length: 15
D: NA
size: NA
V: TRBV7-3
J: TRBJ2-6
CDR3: CASSSGWSGANVLTF
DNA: TGTGCCAGCAGCTCAGGGTGGTCCGGGGCCAACGTCCTGACTTTC

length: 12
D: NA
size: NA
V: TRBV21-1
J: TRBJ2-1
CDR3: CASNRVRNEQFF
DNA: TGTGCCAGCAACAGGGTAAGAAATGAGCAGTTCTTC

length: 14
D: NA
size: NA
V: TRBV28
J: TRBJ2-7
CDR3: CASRAGTAWDEQYF
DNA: TGTGCCAGCAGGGCCGGGACTGCGTGGGACGAGCAGTACTTC

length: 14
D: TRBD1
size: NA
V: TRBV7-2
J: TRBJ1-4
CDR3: CASSLGQGGEKLFF
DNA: TGTGCCAGCAGCTTAGGACAGGGGGGTGAAAAACTGTTTTTT

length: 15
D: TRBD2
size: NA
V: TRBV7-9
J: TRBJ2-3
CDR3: CASSPLIAGGDTQYF
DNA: TGTGCCAGCAGCCCGTTGATAGCGGGAGGGGATACGCAGTATTTT

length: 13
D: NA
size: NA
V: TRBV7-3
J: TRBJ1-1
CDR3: CASREGWGTEAFF
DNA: TGTGCCAGCAGGGAGGGGTGGGGCACTGAAGCTTTCTTT

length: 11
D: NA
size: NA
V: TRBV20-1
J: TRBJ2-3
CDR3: CSAEIGDTQYF
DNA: TGCAGTGCTGAAATCGGAGATACGCAGTATTTT

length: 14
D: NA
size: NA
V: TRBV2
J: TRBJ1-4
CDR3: CASRMGGSNEKLFF
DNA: TGTGCCAGCAGAATGGGGGGGAGCAATGAAAAACTGTTTTTT

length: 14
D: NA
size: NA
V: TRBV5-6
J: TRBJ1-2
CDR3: CASSLEQGNYGYTF
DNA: TGTGCCAGCAGCCTGGAACAGGGAAACTATGGCTACACCTTC

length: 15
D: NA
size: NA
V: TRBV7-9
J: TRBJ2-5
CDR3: CASSLVGGQRETQYF
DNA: TGTGCCAGCAGCTTAGTGGGGGGGCAGAGAGAGACCCAGTACTTC

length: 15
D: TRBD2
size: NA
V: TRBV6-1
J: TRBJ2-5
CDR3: CASLSHGGEKETQYF
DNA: TGTGCCAGCCTCAGTCACGGGGGGGAAAAAGAGACCCAGTACTTC

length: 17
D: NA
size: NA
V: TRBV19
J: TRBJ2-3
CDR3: CASSIVLTVNPAVTQYF
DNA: TGTGCCAGTAGTATAGTTTTGACTGTCAATCCAGCCGTTACGCAGTATTTT

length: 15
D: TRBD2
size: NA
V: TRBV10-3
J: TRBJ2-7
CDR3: CAISDPPAGGYEQYF
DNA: TGTGCCATCAGTGACCCTCCCGCGGGGGGCTACGAGCAGTACTTC

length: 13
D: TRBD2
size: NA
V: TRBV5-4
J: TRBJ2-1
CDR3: CASRRELYNEQFF
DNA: TGTGCCAGCCGGCGGGAGTTGTACAATGAGCAGTTCTTC

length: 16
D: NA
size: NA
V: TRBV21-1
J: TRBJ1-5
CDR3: CASSKEGILRNQPQHF
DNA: TGTGCCAGCAGCAAAGAGGGGATATTGAGGAATCAGCCCCAGCATTTT

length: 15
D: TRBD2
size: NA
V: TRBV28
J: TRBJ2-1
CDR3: CASSTVAGPQDEQFF
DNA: TGTGCCAGCAGCACGGTAGCGGGGCCCCAGGATGAGCAGTTCTTC

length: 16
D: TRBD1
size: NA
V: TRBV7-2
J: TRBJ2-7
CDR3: CASSPRTGLGSYEQYF
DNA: TGTGCCAGCAGCCCCCGGACAGGGTTGGGGTCCTACGAGCAGTACTTC

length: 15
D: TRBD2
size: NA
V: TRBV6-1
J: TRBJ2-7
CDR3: CASNTGGGLSYEQYF
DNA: TGTGCCAGCAACACGGGCGGGGGTCTCTCCTACGAGCAGTACTTC

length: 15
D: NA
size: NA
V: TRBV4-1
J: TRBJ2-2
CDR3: CASSQVDTNTGELFF
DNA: TGCGCCAGCAGCCAAGTGGACACGAACACCGGGGAGCTGTTTTTT

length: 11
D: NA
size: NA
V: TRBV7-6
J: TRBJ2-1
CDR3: CASSSTDEQFF
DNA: TGTGCCAGCAGTTCGACTGATGAGCAGTTCTTC

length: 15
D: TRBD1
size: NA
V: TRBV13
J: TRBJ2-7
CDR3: CASSLGRGLVYEQYF
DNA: TGTGCCAGCAGCTTAGGAAGGGGGCTGGTTTACGAGCAGTACTTC

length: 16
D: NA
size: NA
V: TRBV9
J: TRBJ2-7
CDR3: CASSADPGGQSYEQYF
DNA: TGTGCCAGCAGCGCAGATCCCGGGGGACAGTCCTACGAGCAGTACTTC

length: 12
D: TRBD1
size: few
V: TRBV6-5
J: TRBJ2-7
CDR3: CASSWTGDEQYF
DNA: TGTGCCAGCAGTTGGACAGGGGACGAGCAGTACTTC

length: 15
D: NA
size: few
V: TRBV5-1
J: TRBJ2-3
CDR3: CATGLESGSTDTQYF
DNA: TGCGCCACCGGTCTCGAGTCAGGAAGCACAGATACGCAGTATTTT

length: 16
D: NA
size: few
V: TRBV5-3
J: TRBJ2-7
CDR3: CARSRSTRGRPYEQYF
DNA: TGTGCCAGAAGCCGAAGTACGCGCGGGCGCCCCTACGAGCAGTACTTC

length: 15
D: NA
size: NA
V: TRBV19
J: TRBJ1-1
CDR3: CASSRTVMGVAEAFF
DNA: TGTGCCAGTAGTAGGACAGTTATGGGGGTGGCTGAAGCTTTCTTT

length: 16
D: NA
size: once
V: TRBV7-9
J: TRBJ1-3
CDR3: CASSSSSSRAGNTIYF
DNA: TGTGCCAGCAGCTCGAGTTCCAGCAGGGCTGGAAACACCATATATTTT

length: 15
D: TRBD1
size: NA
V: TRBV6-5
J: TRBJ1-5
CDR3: CASRRDREGNQPQHF
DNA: TGTGCCAGCAGAAGAGACAGGGAAGGCAATCAGCCCCAGCATTTT

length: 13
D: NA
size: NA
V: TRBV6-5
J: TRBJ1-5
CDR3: CASSYSLSQPQHF
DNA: TGTGCCAGCAGTTACTCGTTGAGTCAGCCCCAGCATTTT

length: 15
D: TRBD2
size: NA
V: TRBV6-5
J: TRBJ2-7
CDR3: CASSYSGTSAYEQYF
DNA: TGTGCCAGCAGTTACTCAGGGACTAGCGCCTACGAGCAGTACTTC

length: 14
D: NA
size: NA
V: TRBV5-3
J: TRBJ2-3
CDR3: CARSIAAGTDTQYF
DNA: TGTGCCAGAAGCATAGCGGCGGGGACAGATACGCAGTATTTT

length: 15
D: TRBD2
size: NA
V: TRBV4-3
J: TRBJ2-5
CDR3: CASSSVPGGQETQYF
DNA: TGCGCCAGCAGCTCTGTCCCGGGGGGACAAGAGACCCAGTACTTC

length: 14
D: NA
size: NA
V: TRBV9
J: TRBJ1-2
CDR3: CASSPSPESSGYTF
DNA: TGTGCCAGCAGCCCCTCCCCCGAGTCGAGTGGCTACACCTTC

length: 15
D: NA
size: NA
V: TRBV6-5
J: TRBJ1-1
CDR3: CASSYSEGLNTEAFF
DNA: TGTGCCAGCAGTTACTCGGAGGGACTGAACACTGAAGCTTTCTTT

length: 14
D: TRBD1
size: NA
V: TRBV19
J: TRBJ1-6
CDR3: CASSSGQGPSPLHF
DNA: TGTGCCAGTAGTTCCGGACAGGGCCCATCACCCCTCCACTTT

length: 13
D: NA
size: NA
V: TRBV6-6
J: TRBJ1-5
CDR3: CASSLQGRQPQHF
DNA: TGTGCCAGCAGCTTACAGGGAAGACAGCCCCAGCATTTT

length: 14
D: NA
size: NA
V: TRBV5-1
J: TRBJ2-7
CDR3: CASSFAGQYYEQYF
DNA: TGCGCCAGCAGCTTTGCTGGACAGTATTACGAGCAGTACTTC

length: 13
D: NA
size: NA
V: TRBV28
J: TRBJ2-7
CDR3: CASSTTVSYEQYF
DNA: TGTGCCAGCAGTACAACAGTCTCCTACGAGCAGTACTTC

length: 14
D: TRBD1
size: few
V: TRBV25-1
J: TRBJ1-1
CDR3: CASSELGTGKSAFF
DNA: TGTGCCAGCAGTGAATTGGGGACAGGGAAATCAGCTTTCTTT

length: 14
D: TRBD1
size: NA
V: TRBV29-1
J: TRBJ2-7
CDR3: CSVGAGGNPYEQYF
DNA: TGCAGCGTGGGGGCAGGGGGAAACCCCTACGAGCAGTACTTC

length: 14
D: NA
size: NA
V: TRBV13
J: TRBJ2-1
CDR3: CASSSAGSYNEQFF
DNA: TGTGCCAGCAGCTCAGCGGGTTCCTACAATGAGCAGTTCTTC

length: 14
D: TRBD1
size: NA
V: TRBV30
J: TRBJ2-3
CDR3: CAWDRGTSTDTQYF
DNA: TGTGCCTGGGACAGGGGTACTAGCACAGATACGCAGTATTTT

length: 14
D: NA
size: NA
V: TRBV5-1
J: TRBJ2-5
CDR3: CASSMDTIQETQYF
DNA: TGCGCCAGCAGCATGGACACGATACAAGAGACCCAGTACTTC

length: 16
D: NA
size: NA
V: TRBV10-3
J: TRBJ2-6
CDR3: CAISDQGHTGANVLTF
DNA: TGTGCCATCAGTGACCAGGGACACACTGGGGCCAACGTCCTGACTTTC

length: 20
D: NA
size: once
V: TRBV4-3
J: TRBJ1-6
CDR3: CASSQVASGLPSSYNSPLHF
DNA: TGCGCCAGCAGCCAAGTGGCTTCGGGACTCCCGAGCTCCTATAATTCACCCCTCCACTTT

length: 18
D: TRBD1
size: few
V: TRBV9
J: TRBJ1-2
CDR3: CASSVEGQVLSGDYGYTF
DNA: TGTGCCAGCAGCGTAGAGGGACAGGTCCTTTCTGGGGACTATGGCTACACCTTC

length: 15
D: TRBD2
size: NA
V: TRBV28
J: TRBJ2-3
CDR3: CASSLVRLAGGAQYF
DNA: TGTGCCAGCAGTTTGGTTCGGCTAGCGGGAGGTGCGCAGTATTTT

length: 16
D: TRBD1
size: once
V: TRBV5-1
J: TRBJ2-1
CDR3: CASSLTGDGSYNEQFF
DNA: TGCGCCAGCAGCTTGACAGGGGATGGGTCCTACAATGAGCAGTTCTTC

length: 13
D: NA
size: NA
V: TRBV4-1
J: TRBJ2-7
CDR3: CASSQEFTYEQYF
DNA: TGCGCCAGCAGCCAAGAATTCACCTACGAGCAGTACTTC